The T cell receptor beta chain described here comes from a study of OX40 agonist ivuxolimab in advanced cancers. There are 16 residues in the CDR3. The table came from immunoSEQ multiplex PCR; TCRdb's copy has only in-frame clones and leaves some out. Of about 68,000 clones in the sample, 80% to 85% are singletons; the top ten hold approximately 11%. This TCR was sampled from an adult with an advanced solid tumor such as melanoma, head and neck, liver or kidney cancer. The sample consisted of CD4+ or CD8+ T cells sorted from blood, taken in a trial of the OX40 agonist ivuxolimab. The chain couples TRBV5-3 to TRBJ2-5; D is perhaps TRBD1 (6 bases). TRBV5-3 is given ORF status, its function remaining uncertain. DNA of the CDR3: TGTCGTAGGGATGGGCCGGGACACCTGTACCAAGAGACCCAGTACTTC. Its translation: CRRDGPGHLYQETQYF.